These T cell receptor beta chains were read from a single sample in a study of blood T cells in healthy people across ages. TCRdb passed the 5' RACE reads through MiXCR, listing each CDR3 protein once. The repertoire holds around 1,000,000 distinct CDR3 sequences, with almost 25% as singletons. These data were also reused for a study on T cells of mothers and their children.

Material: blood. These receptors were taken from a girl aged 2-15 years in good health. The CDR3 runs from the conserved cysteine through the conserved F or W. The order of the fields is J gene, CDR3 length, D gene, V gene, clone size, CDR3 DNA, CDR3 protein. The D gene is left open where the match is weak. The size of a clone is reported for some rows only, either as once, few or many, or as a class for expanded clones.

TRBJ1-1	14	-	TRBV7-9	-	TGTGCCAGCAGCTCAATAAGGGGGTACGGTGAAGCTTTCTTT	CASSSIRGYGEAFF
TRBJ2-3	14	-	TRBV6-5	-	TGTGCCAGCGGAGGGGACCAGCTCACAGATACGCAGTATTTT	CASGGDQLTDTQYF
TRBJ2-3	15	-	TRBV4-3	few	TGCGCCAGCAGCCAAGGGGGGGTGAGCACAGATACGCAGTATTTT	CASSQGGVSTDTQYF
TRBJ1-2	15	TRBD1	TRBV12-5	few	TGTGCTAGTGGTTTGCAGCCCGGGACAGGGTATGGCTACACCTTC	CASGLQPGTGYGYTF
TRBJ2-1	17	TRBD2	TRBV7-3	few	TGTGCCAGCAGCCCCGACCCGGCTGCGGGGGTTTACAATGAGCAGTTCTTC	CASSPDPAAGVYNEQFF
TRBJ1-1	14	TRBD1	TRBV6-5	-	TGTGACAGCAGATCAGGGGGGAGGAACACTGAAGCTTTCTTT	CDSRSGGRNTEAFF
TRBJ2-5	12	-	TRBV7-2	-	TGTGCCAGCAGCACACCCGGGACCCCACCTCTCTTC	CASSTPGTPPLF
TRBJ2-2	15	-	TRBV6-2/TRBV6-3	-	TGTGCCAGCAGTCACCGGCGGGCCAACACCGGGGAGCTGTTTTTT	CASSHRRANTGELFF
TRBJ2-2	15	-	TRBV3-1	few	TGTGCCAGCAGCCCATTAGCTGCGAACACCGGGGAGCTGTTTTTT	CASSPLAANTGELFF
TRBJ2-7	14	TRBD2	TRBV29-1	-	TGCAGCGCCACGAGCGGGAGGGTTTACTACGAGCAGTACTTC	CSATSGRVYYEQYF
TRBJ2-5	14	-	TRBV29-1	many	TGCAGCGTTGAATCGGAGTTGCATCGGGGGACCCAGTACTTC	CSVESELHRGTQYF
TRBJ2-1	15	TRBD2	TRBV7-3	few	TGTGCCAGCAGCTTAATAGCGACTAGCGGGAGTACCGCGTTCTTC	CASSLIATSGSTAFF
TRBJ2-7	15	-	TRBV12-3/TRBV12-4	-	TGTGCCAACAGCGGACAGACAGGAGCGCCGGGGGAGCAGTACTTC	CANSGQTGAPGEQYF
TRBJ2-3	16	-	TRBV27	once	TGTGCCAGCAGTTTAATTACCTCGACTGGCACAGATACGCAGTATTTT	CASSLITSTGTDTQYF
TRBJ2-3	15	-	TRBV7-2	few	TGTGCCAGCAGCTTATACGGTCATCGCAGGGTTACGCAGTATTTT	CASSLYGHRRVTQYF
TRBJ2-7	15	TRBD2	TRBV20-1	once	TGCAGTGCTAGTCGGACTAGCGGGACAGGGTACGAGCAGTACTTC	CSASRTSGTGYEQYF
TRBJ1-2	15	TRBD1	TRBV7-2	-	TGTGCCAGCAGCGAAAGGACAGGGGGTAACTATGGCTACACCTTC	CASSERTGGNYGYTF
TRBJ2-7	14	TRBD1	TRBV4-2	-	TGTGCCAGCAGCCAAAAGACAGGGGGCGGCGAGCAGTACTTC	CASSQKTGGGEQYF
TRBJ2-2	18	TRBD2	TRBV18	few	TGTGCCAGCTCACCACCGGTGGGGCTAGCGGGAAGGACCGGGGAGCTGTTTTTT	CASSPPVGLAGRTGELFF
TRBJ2-7	12	TRBD2	TRBV3-1	few	TGTGCCAGCAGCGGCGGGAGAGGCGAGCAGTACTTC	CASSGGRGEQYF
TRBJ1-4	12	-	TRBV7-2	many	TGCGCCAGCAGCTTAGACGGTGAAAAACTGTTTTTT	CASSLDGEKLFF
TRBJ2-5	14	TRBD2	TRBV12-3/TRBV12-4	few	TGTGCCAGCAGTTTATTAGCGGGGCTAGGGACCCAGTACTTC	CASSLLAGLGTQYF
TRBJ2-4	14	TRBD1	TRBV7-9	-	TGTGCCAGCAGCCCCCGGACAGGGAGGAACATTCAGTACTTC	CASSPRTGRNIQYF
TRBJ2-5	17	TRBD2	TRBV9	-	TGTGCCAGCAGCCCTAGCGGGAGCGGGGGCACCCAAGAGACCCAGTACTTC	CASSPSGSGGTQETQYF
TRBJ1-1	13	-	TRBV12-3/TRBV12-4	-	TGTGCCAGCAGTTTATCCGACGGGTTTGAAGCTTTCTTT	CASSLSDGFEAFF
TRBJ2-3	16	TRBD1	TRBV28	-	TGTGCCAGCAGATTTGGGGGGACAGGATACACAGATACGCAGTATTTT	CASRFGGTGYTDTQYF
TRBJ2-7	12	-	TRBV12-3/TRBV12-4	-	TGTGCCAGCTCCATCAGACAAGACGAGCAGTACTTC	CASSIRQDEQYF
TRBJ2-7	14	-	TRBV29-1	few	TGCAGCGTTGAAGATCTCGACAGCGGCTACGAGCAGTACTTC	CSVEDLDSGYEQYF
TRBJ1-2	15	-	TRBV12-5	once	TGTGCTAGTGGTGGCGAGGGGGGCGAGGGCTATGGCTACACTTTC	CASGGEGGEGYGYTF
TRBJ1-5	17	-	TRBV20-1	few	TGCAGTGCTAGAAGGACCCTGGACACGTTAAGGAATCAGCCCCAGCATTTT	CSARRTLDTLRNQPQHF
TRBJ2-7	13	TRBD2	TRBV29-1	few	TGCAGCGTTGAAGCAGCGGGAGCTTACGAGCAGTACTTC	CSVEAAGAYEQYF
TRBJ2-5	16	TRBD2	TRBV7-6	few	TGTGCCAGCAGCCAAGGACTAGCGGGAAGCCAAGAGACCCAGTACTTC	CASSQGLAGSQETQYF
TRBJ2-6	16	-	TRBV5-1	-	TGCGCCAGCAGCCCTGTAGGGTGGATGGGGGCCAACGTCCTGACTTTC	CASSPVGWMGANVLTF
TRBJ1-1	16	TRBD1	TRBV4-1	-	TGCGCCAGCAGCCAAGACCCAGGGGGAGTGAACACTGAAGCTTTCTTT	CASSQDPGGVNTEAFF
TRBJ2-3	15	TRBD2	TRBV4-3	-	TGCGCCAGCAGCCAAGAGGGGGGGAGTTCAGATACGCAGTATTTT	CASSQEGGSSDTQYF
TRBJ2-2	16	TRBD1	TRBV7-8	-	TGTGCCAGCAGCACCCGACAGGGGGCAGGGACCGGGGAGCTGTTTTTT	CASSTRQGAGTGELFF
TRBJ1-5	16	-	TRBV2	-	TGTGCCAGCAACGAGTGGGGGGGCACGGAAAATCAGCCCCAGCATTTT	CASNEWGGTENQPQHF
TRBJ1-6	13	-	TRBV4-3	few	TGCGCCAGCAGCCAAGATACTTATTCACCCCTCCACTTT	CASSQDTYSPLHF
TRBJ2-5	19	-	TRBV27	-	TGTGCCAGCAGTTTCCTCCCACCGGGCAGACTAGTTTATGGGGAAACCCAGTACTTC	CASSFLPPGRLVYGETQYF
TRBJ2-3	15	-	TRBV7-2	-	TGTGCCAGCAGCCAAGGATCGGACAACACAGATACGCAGTATTTT	CASSQGSDNTDTQYF
TRBJ2-5	13	-	TRBV7-3	-	TGTGCTAGCAGCTTTTTGGGAGACGAGACCCAGTACTTC	CASSFLGDETQYF
TRBJ2-1	14	TRBD1	TRBV29-1	-	TGCAGCGTGATGCCGGGACAGGGGGGCAATGAGCAGTTCTTC	CSVMPGQGGNEQFF
TRBJ2-7	18	-	TRBV7-8	few	TGTGCCAGCAGCTTTGACGTACGTGGCTCTGGGTTCTACTGCGAGCAGTACTTC	CASSFDVRGSGFYCEQYF
TRBJ1-1	11	-	TRBV7-9	-	TGTGCCAGCAGGCCAGCCCCCGAAGCTTTCTTT	CASRPAPEAFF
TRBJ1-5	14	-	TRBV5-1	-	TGTGCCAGCAGCTTTTCAACAGGGAGAGGACCCCAGCATTTT	CASSFSTGRGPQHF
TRBJ1-4	13	-	TRBV29-1	few	TGCAGCGTTCGGGCAGCAACTAATGAAAAACTGTTTTTT	CSVRAATNEKLFF
TRBJ2-7	13	-	TRBV7-9	-	TGTGCCAGCAGCTTAGACATAAGCAACGAGCAGTACTTC	CASSLDISNEQYF
TRBJ1-6	16	-	TRBV20-1	few	TGCAGTGCTAGACAGGGAAGGAGCTCCTATAATTCACCCCTCCACTTT	CSARQGRSSYNSPLHF
TRBJ2-1	16	-	TRBV4-1	few	TGCGCCAGCAGCCAAGGGACCTGGGGCTCCTACAATGAGCAGTTCTTC	CASSQGTWGSYNEQFF
TRBJ2-1	12	TRBD2	TRBV29-1	-	TGCAGCGGCGACCGGGGGGTGGATGAGCAGTTCTTC	CSGDRGVDEQFF
TRBJ2-3	15	-	TRBV5-4	-	TGTGCCAGCAGCCCCGCCGACACAGACACAGATACGCAGTATTTT	CASSPADTDTDTQYF
TRBJ2-1	19	TRBD2	TRBV3-1	-	TGTGCCAGCAGCCGTCGTTGGGCTAGCGGGAGGGGCCTAATTTATGAGCAGTTCTTC	CASSRRWASGRGLIYEQFF
TRBJ2-7	16	TRBD2	TRBV12-3/TRBV12-4	-	TGTGCCAGCAGTCCCCCGGGGACTAGCGGGAGCTACGAGCAGTACTTC	CASSPPGTSGSYEQYF
TRBJ2-5	13	TRBD2	TRBV29-1	-	TGCAGCGTCCCTAGCGGGAGCTCGGAGACCCAGTACTTC	CSVPSGSSETQYF
TRBJ2-3	12	TRBD2	TRBV29-1	-	TGCAGCGTTGTCCCTAGCGGGAATCAGCAGTATTTT	CSVVPSGNQQYF
TRBJ2-4	13	-	TRBV3-1	-	TGTGCCAGCAGCCAAGATAGCGTCCGTAACCAGTACTTC	CASSQDSVRNQYF
TRBJ1-2	14	-	TRBV14	-	TGTGCCAGCAGCAACAAACGGACGGAGGCTGGCTACACCTTC	CASSNKRTEAGYTF
TRBJ2-7	13	TRBD1	TRBV29-1	-	TGCAGCGTCTGGACAGGGGGCTCCTACGAGCAGTACTTC	CSVWTGGSYEQYF